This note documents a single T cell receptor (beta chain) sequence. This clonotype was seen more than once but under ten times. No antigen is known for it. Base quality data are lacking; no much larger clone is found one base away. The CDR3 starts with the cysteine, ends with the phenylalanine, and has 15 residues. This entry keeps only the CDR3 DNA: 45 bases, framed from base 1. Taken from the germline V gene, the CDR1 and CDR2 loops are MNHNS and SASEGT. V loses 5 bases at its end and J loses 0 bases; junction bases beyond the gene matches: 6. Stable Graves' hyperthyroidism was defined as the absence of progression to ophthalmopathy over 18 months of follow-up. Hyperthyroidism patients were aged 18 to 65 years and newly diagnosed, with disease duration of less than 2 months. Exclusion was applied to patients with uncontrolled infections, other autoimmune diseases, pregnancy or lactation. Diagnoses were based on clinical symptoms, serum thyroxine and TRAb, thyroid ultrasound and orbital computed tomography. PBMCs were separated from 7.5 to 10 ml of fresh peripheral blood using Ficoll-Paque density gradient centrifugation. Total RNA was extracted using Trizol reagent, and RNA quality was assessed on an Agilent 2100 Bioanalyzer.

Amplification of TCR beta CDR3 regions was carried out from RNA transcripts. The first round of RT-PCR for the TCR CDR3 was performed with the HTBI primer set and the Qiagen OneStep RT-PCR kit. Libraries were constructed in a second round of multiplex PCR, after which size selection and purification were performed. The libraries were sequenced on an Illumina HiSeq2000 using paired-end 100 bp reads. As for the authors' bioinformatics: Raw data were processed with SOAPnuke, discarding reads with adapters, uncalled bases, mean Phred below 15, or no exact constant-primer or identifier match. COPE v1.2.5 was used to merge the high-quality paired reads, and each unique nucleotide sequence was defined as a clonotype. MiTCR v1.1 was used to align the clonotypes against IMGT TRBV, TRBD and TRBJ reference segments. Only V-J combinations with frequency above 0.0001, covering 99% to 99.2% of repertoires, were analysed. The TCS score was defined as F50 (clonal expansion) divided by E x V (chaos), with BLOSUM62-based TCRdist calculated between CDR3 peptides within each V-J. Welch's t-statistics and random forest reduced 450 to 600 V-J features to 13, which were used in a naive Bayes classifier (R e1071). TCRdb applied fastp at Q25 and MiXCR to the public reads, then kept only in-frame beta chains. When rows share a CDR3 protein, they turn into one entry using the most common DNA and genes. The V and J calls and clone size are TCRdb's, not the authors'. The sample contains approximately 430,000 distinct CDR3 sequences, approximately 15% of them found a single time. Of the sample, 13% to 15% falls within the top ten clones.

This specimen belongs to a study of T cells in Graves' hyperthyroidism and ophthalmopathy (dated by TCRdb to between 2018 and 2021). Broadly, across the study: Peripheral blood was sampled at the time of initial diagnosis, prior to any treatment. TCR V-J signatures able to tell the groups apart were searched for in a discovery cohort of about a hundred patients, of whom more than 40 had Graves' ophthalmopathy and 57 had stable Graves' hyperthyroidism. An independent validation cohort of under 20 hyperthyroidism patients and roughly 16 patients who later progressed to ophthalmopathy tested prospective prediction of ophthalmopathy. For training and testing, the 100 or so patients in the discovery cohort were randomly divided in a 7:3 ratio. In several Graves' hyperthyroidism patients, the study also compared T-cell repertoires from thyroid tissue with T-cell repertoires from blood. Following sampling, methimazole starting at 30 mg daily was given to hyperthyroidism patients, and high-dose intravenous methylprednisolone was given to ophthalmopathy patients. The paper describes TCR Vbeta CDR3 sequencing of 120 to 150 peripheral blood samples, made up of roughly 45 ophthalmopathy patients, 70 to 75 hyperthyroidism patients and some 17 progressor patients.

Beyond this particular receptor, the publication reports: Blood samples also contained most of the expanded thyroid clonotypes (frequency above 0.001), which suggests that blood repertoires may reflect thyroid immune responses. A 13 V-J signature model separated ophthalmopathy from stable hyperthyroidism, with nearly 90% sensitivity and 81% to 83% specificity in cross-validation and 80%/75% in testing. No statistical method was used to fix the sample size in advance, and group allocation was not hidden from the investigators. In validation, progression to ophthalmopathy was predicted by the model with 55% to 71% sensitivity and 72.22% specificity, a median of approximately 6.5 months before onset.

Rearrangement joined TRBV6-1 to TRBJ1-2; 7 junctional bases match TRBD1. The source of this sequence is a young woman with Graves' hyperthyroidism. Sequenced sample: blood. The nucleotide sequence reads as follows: TGTGCCAGCAGTACCTCCGGGACAGCTAACTATGGCTACACCTTC. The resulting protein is CASSTSGTANYGYTF.